This T cell receptor (beta chain) is from a study of blood T cell repertoires in COVID-19. On the study more broadly: COVID-19 samples, acute and convalescent, were from the United States, Italy and Spain.

Study processing details: Estimates of nucleated cell counts were drawn from the amplification of reference gene primers. Data came from immunoSEQ multiplex PCR; TCRdb stores just in-frame clones and leaves some out. V and J calls and clone size follow that table, whereas D and trimming were derived from the DNA. The top ten hold 7.8% of the sample, which has fewer than 700,000 clones, 85% to 90% seen once. Followed longitudinally, the Seattle patients had been enrolled during active infection. Trimming shortened V by 0 bases and J by 1 base, and 14 bases separated the two germline ends. The CDR3 consists of 17 residues. The germline CDR1 and CDR2 sequences are LGHNA and YNFKEQ.

The V and J genes are TRBV4-2 and TRBJ2-3, with D maybe TRBD2 (6 bases). Material: peripheral blood. This receptor was identified in a woman aged 50 to 65 with COVID-19, enrolled during active disease. The CDR3 sequence is CASSQDLGAGGTDTQYF. As DNA, the CDR3 is TGTGCCAGCAGCCAAGATTTGGGAGCGGGTGGCACAGATACGCAGTATTTT.